This is a list of T cell receptor beta chains from one sample in a study of blood T cell repertoires in COVID-19. This table comes from immunoSEQ multiplex PCR, and its TCRdb copy is limited to in-frame clones, with some not included. This sample yields more than 150,000 clones, of which roughly 80% are seen a single time; under 8.5% belongs to the top ten. The sample taken for sequencing was peripheral blood. Receptors originate from a human donor in a cohort sampled during active COVID-19. CDR3s include the opening cysteine and the closing phenylalanine or tryptophan. D genes are given only for firm matches. Clone size is not always given. Where it is, it says once, few, many or a class for expanded clones.

NA	TRBV11-2	TRBD2	TRBJ2-1	TGTGCCAGCAGCTTAAGTAGCGGGGGGTCCTACAATGAGCAGTTCTTC	CASSLSSGGSYNEQFF
NA	TRBV5-1	NA	TRBJ2-7	TGCGCCAGCAGCTTGTATGACACCGGCTCCTACGAGCAGTACTTC	CASSLYDTGSYEQYF
NA	TRBV5-1	TRBD1	TRBJ1-2	TGCGCCAGCAGCTTGGACCAGGGGGGCTATGGCTACACCTTC	CASSLDQGGYGYTF
once	TRBV30	TRBD1	TRBJ1-1	TGTGCCTGTGACAGGGTGAACACTGAAGCTTTCTTT	CACDRVNTEAFF
NA	TRBV5-1	TRBD2	TRBJ2-7	TGCGCCAGCAGCTGGAGCGGGGGATACGAGCAGTACTTC	CASSWSGGYEQYF
NA	TRBV6-1	TRBD2	TRBJ2-5	TGTGCCAGCAGTGACCTGGGGACTAGCGGGGGCCTTGGGGAGACCCAGTACTTC	CASSDLGTSGGLGETQYF
NA	TRBV11-2	NA	TRBJ1-2	TGTGCCAGCAGCTTGGGCCCTAACTATGGCTACACCTTC	CASSLGPNYGYTF
NA	TRBV28	TRBD2	TRBJ2-3	TGTGCCAGCATCCCGGCGGGGGGGCGCCTCCGCACAGATACGCAGTATTTT	CASIPAGGRLRTDTQYF
NA	TRBV23-1	NA	TRBJ1-2	TGCGCCACCAAGAATAAGCGGGGGGAGAATGGCTACACCTTC	CATKNKRGENGYTF
NA	TRBV9	NA	TRBJ2-5	TGTGCCAGCAGCTCGGACAGTTTTGAGACCCAGTACTTC	CASSSDSFETQYF
NA	TRBV12-3/TRBV12-4	NA	TRBJ1-1	TGTGCCAGCAGTTTCGCAGGGTCTGAAGCTTTCTTT	CASSFAGSEAFF
NA	TRBV29-1	NA	TRBJ1-1	TGCAGCGTTGCCATGAACACTGAAGCTTTCTTT	CSVAMNTEAFF
NA	TRBV6-1	TRBD2	TRBJ2-5	TGTGCCAGCACCTTCCCCGGGGGGGGAGAGACCCAGTACTTC	CASTFPGGGETQYF
NA	TRBV9	NA	TRBJ1-1	TGTGCCAGCAGCACACCCACAGGGCCAAACACTGAAGCTTTCTTT	CASSTPTGPNTEAFF
few	TRBV4-2	TRBD2	TRBJ2-7	TGTGCCAGCAGCCAAGAGACTAGCGGGGGCACCTACGAGCAGTACTTC	CASSQETSGGTYEQYF
NA	TRBV6-5	NA	TRBJ2-3	TGTGCCAGCAGCTTCACACGTCCGGGGACAGATACGCAGTATTTT	CASSFTRPGTDTQYF
once	TRBV5-4	NA	TRBJ1-6	TGTGCCAGCAGCCCCCATCCCGGACGGGGTTCACCCCTCCACTTT	CASSPHPGRGSPLHF
NA	TRBV3-1/TRBV3-2	NA	TRBJ2-2	TGTGCCAGCAGCCAAGGGAGGGGCGCCTCCGGGGAGCTGTTTTTT	CASSQGRGASGELFF
NA	TRBV5-4	NA	TRBJ2-7	TGTGCCGGCGCACTCGACGGGGACGAGCAGTACTTC	CAGALDGDEQYF
few	TRBV6-6	NA	TRBJ1-6	TGTGCCAGCAGTCCCTTACCACCCCGGGGGGATAATTCACCCCTCCACTTT	CASSPLPPRGDNSPLHF
few	TRBV7-8	NA	TRBJ2-7	TGTGCCAGCAGCTTAGCGCAGGGCGAGCAGTACTTC	CASSLAQGEQYF
NA	TRBV3-1/TRBV3-2	NA	TRBJ1-6	TGTGCCAGCAGCCAAGACTTGCGGGGGTGGAATTCACCCCTCCACTTT	CASSQDLRGWNSPLHF
NA	TRBV6-5	NA	TRBJ2-7	TGTGCCAGCAGTAGGGGGAACGAGCAGTACTTC	CASSRGNEQYF
NA	TRBV5-1	TRBD1	TRBJ2-2	TGCGCCAGCAGCTTGCAGACAGGGGACACCGGGGAGCTGTTTTTT	CASSLQTGDTGELFF
NA	TRBV6-5	NA	TRBJ2-3	TGTGCCAGCAGTTACCCCCAAAACACAGATACGCAGTATTTT	CASSYPQNTDTQYF
NA	TRBV19	NA	TRBJ1-5	TGTGCCAGTAGTATTGGTCAGGGGTTTGGCAATCAGCCCCAGCATTTT	CASSIGQGFGNQPQHF
NA	TRBV5-5	TRBD1	TRBJ1-2	TGTGCCAGCAGCCCGGGCAGGGGGACTAACTATGGCTACACCTTC	CASSPGRGTNYGYTF
NA	TRBV5-6	NA	TRBJ2-7	TGTGCCAGCAGACCTCAGGGGAACTCCTACGAGCAGTACTTC	CASRPQGNSYEQYF
NA	TRBV6-6	TRBD1	TRBJ1-6	TGTGCCAGCAGGGGACAGGAGGGTTCACCCCTCCACTTT	CASRGQEGSPLHF
NA	TRBV19	NA	TRBJ1-5	TGTGCCAGTAGTATTATCCAGGGAATTAGCAATCAGCCCCAGCATTTT	CASSIIQGISNQPQHF
NA	TRBV6-1	TRBD1	TRBJ2-3	TGTGCCAGCAGTGCAGACGGGACAGGGGAACCAGATACGCAGTATTTT	CASSADGTGEPDTQYF
NA	TRBV19	NA	TRBJ2-1	TGTGCCAGTAGTGGTTCCCGAAGCCGAGTTTACAATGAGCAGTTCTTC	CASSGSRSRVYNEQFF
few	TRBV2	TRBD1	TRBJ2-7	TGTGCCAGCAGTGGCGGACAGGGGGAATACGAGCAGTACTTC	CASSGGQGEYEQYF
few	TRBV9	NA	TRBJ1-2	TGTGCCAGCAGCCCAGGGCCAGATAACTATGGCTACACCTTC	CASSPGPDNYGYTF
NA	TRBV3-1/TRBV3-2	NA	TRBJ1-6	TGTGCCAGCAGCGACCGGACTGCTCATAGCTCCTATAATTCACCCCTCCACTTT	CASSDRTAHSSYNSPLHF
few	TRBV11-2	NA	TRBJ1-2	TGTGCCAGCAGCTTCGACAGGACCTTCTATGGCTACACCTTC	CASSFDRTFYGYTF
NA	TRBV12-3/TRBV12-4	NA	TRBJ1-1	TGTGCCAGCAGCGCAGGGGCCACTGAAGCTTTCTTT	CASSAGATEAFF
NA	TRBV6-5	TRBD2	TRBJ2-1	TGTGCCAGCAGTTACCCCGGGACTAGCGGGGGCAATGAGCAGTTCTTC	CASSYPGTSGGNEQFF
NA	TRBV7-2	TRBD2	TRBJ2-1	TGTGCCAGCAGCTTTAGCGGGGTTTCCTACAATGAGCAGTTCTTC	CASSFSGVSYNEQFF
NA	TRBV29-1	NA	TRBJ2-1	TGCAGCGTCCGTCTAGCGAGGGGGGGAAATGAGCAGTTCTTC	CSVRLARGGNEQFF
NA	TRBV7-8	TRBD1	TRBJ1-3	TGTGCCAGCAGCCAGACAGGGGGAAACACCATATATTTT	CASSQTGGNTIYF
NA	TRBV19	NA	TRBJ1-1	TGTGCCAGTAGTATCTCTGCGGGAGTGACTGAAGCTTTCTTT	CASSISAGVTEAFF
NA	TRBV4-1	NA	TRBJ2-7	TGCGCCAGCATGGGGGCTTACGAGCAGTACTTC	CASMGAYEQYF
few	TRBV6-5	TRBD1	TRBJ1-6	TGTGCCCTCAGGGGGCAGGGCACGAATAATTCACCCCTCCACTTT	CALRGQGTNNSPLHF
NA	TRBV7-6	NA	TRBJ1-2	TGTGCCAGCAGCTCTAGATGGGGGGGAGCTACTATCGATGGCTACACCTTC	CASSSRWGGATIDGYTF
NA	TRBV27	NA	TRBJ2-7	TGTGCCAGCAGTTTATTGGCGGGCGACGAGCAGTACTTC	CASSLLAGDEQYF
NA	TRBV3-1/TRBV3-2	TRBD2	TRBJ2-4	TGTGCCAGCAGCCTAGCGGGGGTAGCCAAAAACATTCAGTACTTC	CASSLAGVAKNIQYF
few	TRBV7-9	NA	TRBJ1-3	TGTGCCAGCAGCTTTGGGCCGGGAAACACCATATATTTT	CASSFGPGNTIYF
NA	TRBV2	TRBD1	TRBJ1-5	TGTGCCAGCAGTGGGGCAGGGGGGAGCAATCAGCCCCAGCATTTT	CASSGAGGSNQPQHF
NA	TRBV7-3	NA	TRBJ2-1	TGTGCCAGCAGCTTAGGTCAATACCCGAGCTCCTACAATGAGCAGTTCTTC	CASSLGQYPSSYNEQFF
NA	TRBV4-1	TRBD2	TRBJ2-5	TGCGCCAGCAGCCAAGACGGACTAGCGGGGCTCCAAGAGACCCAGTACTTC	CASSQDGLAGLQETQYF
once	TRBV2	NA	TRBJ1-4	TGTGCCAGCAGTGTTAAACAGGTAGCAACTAATGAAAAACTGTTTTTT	CASSVKQVATNEKLFF
NA	TRBV5-4	TRBD1	TRBJ1-2	TGTGCCAGCAGTTTTGCGGGACAGGGGGCAGAAGGCTACACCTTC	CASSFAGQGAEGYTF
once	TRBV5-4	TRBD1	TRBJ1-1	TGTGCCAGCAGCAGGGGACAGGGGGGGAACACTGAAGCTTTCTTT	CASSRGQGGNTEAFF
once	TRBV19	NA	TRBJ2-1	TGTGCCAGTAGTATTCCGGCAGGGATTGGGCATGAGCAGTTCTTC	CASSIPAGIGHEQFF